The clone carrying this T cell receptor beta chain was observed at least ten times. Antigen unknown. This entry comes from a study of regulatory T cells in long-lasting Graves disease. Overall study context: Persistent cases were those of Graves' disease that involved over 5 years of antithyroid drugs with positive TSH receptor antibodies.

Arm-PCR of CDR3 regions and iRepertoire HTBI primers were the basis on which TCR beta libraries were built. A single record per CDR3 protein comes from TCRdb applying MiXCR to the multiplex PCR reads. The sample contains a few hundred thousand distinct CDR3 sequences, around 20% of which appear only once. Time point reported: persistent/refractory GD, antithyroid drugs over 5 years with positive TRAb. After RNA was extracted from PBMCs, the TCR library was made from it. Graves' disease diagnosis was established per American Thyroid Association guidelines. The V and J ends lost 6 bases and 8 bases, in that order; junction bases with no gene match: 6. Germline values: CDR1 SNHLY, CDR2 FYNNEI. This CDR3 is built from 12 residues. Study-wide results and caveats: Persistent Graves' cases showed lower TCR diversity than newly diagnosed cases. Patients with persistent disease showed a bias toward TRBV28, TRBJ1-2 and TRBJ2-5.

The sample was peripheral blood mononuclear cells (PBMCs), taken when the disease was refractory, from a patient treated with antithyroid drugs. This receptor was identified in a female donor with Graves disease. V is TRBV2 and J is TRBJ1-2; the match to TRBD1 covers 7 bases. The CDR3 loop is CASSNRGSGYTF. In DNA, the CDR3 is TGTGCCAGCAGCAACAGGGGTAGCGGCTACACCTTC.